This passage covers 2 T cell receptor beta chains from one sample sequenced in a study of CD8 T cells in Susac syndrome. The RNA input was roughly 0.45 to 1 ug, and it was reverse transcribed with random hexamers. MiXCR, applied by TCRdb to the immunoSEQ multiplex PCR reads, yields one record per CDR3 protein. The sample consists of 80,000 or so distinct CDR3 sequences, 85% to 95% of them appearing once. Sample: CD8+ T cells from PBMCs. These receptors were obtained from a human donor in good health.

This chain joins TRBV7-9 and TRBJ2-1; D is possibly TRBD1 (6 bases). The CDR3 runs 16 residues. Trimming took off 7 bases at V and 1 base at J, with 17 bases between the two ends. Germline V gene data show CDR1 as SEHNR and CDR2 as FQNEAQ (reference sequence). As DNA, the CDR3 is TGTGCCAGCACCTCGGGTGAGGGGGAGTCCTACAATGAGCAGTTCTTC. The encoded protein is CASTSGEGESYNEQFF.

This clonotype showed up just once. This chain connects TRBV6-2 or TRBV6-3 to TRBJ1-2; D unclear. V was pared by 7 bases and J by 8 bases, with 14 bases between. The V gene's germline CDR1 is MNHEY and CDR2 SVGEGT. The CDR3 is 12 amino acids. The CDR3 DNA reads TGTGCCAGCACCCTCCTAGCGGGGGGCTACACCTTC. This encodes CASTLLAGGYTF.